This TCR beta chain was sequenced for a study of blood T cell repertoires in COVID-19. Whole-study context: Some COVID-19 samples were acute and others convalescent; all came from the United States, Italy and Spain.

Method: immunoSEQ multiplex PCR; TCRdb's copy keeps in-frame clones and lacks some. This sample has approximately 210,000 clones, with 70% to 90% found just once. Participants came from about 24 US areas, aged roughly 18 to 89 years. Before being deemed recovered, Cohort 3 donors had two negative PCRs, clearance, or symptom resolution. This clonotype was sampled from a woman aged 18-35 years who had recovered from COVID-19. The sample taken for sequencing was PBMCs or T cells enriched from blood (not recorded which).

The CDR3 coding sequence is TGTGCCAGCAGCCACAAACAAGGGGCAATCTATGGCTACACCTTC. Its translation: CASSHKQGAIYGYTF. The V call is TRBV3-1 (or the pseudogene TRBV3-2), the J call TRBJ1-2, with D possibly being TRBD1 (5 bases). The germline gives CDR1 LGHDT, CDR2 YNNKEL (reference sequence). V dropped 3 bases and J dropped 4 bases, with 15 bases sitting between them. The CDR3 spans 15 residues.